This T cell receptor (beta chain) was identified during a study of CD8 T cells in Susac syndrome. RNA amounts of roughly 0.45 to 1 ug underwent reverse transcription with random hexamers. Amplification of TCR beta CDR3 used immunoSEQ multiplex PCR across 54 Vbeta and 13 Jbeta. Using its own MiXCR run on the immunoSEQ multiplex PCR reads, TCRdb lists one record per CDR3 protein. The profile shows 400,000 or so distinct CDR3 sequences, more than 80% of them singletons. This CDR3 is built from 16 residues. Trimming cost V 1 base and J 3 bases, with 15 bases left between them. The V gene's germline CDR1 is MGHRA and CDR2 YSYEKL. CD8+ and CD4+ blood T cells underwent TCR beta sequencing.

The rearrangement uses TRBV4-1 and TRBJ1-1; D is unresolved. The receptor was derived from a human donor with multiple sclerosis. The material sequenced was CD8+ T cells from PBMCs. CDR3 amino acids: CASSQGAEGLYTEAFF. The CDR3 bases are TGCGCCAGCAGCCAAGGCGCCGAAGGGCTGTACACTGAAGCTTTCTTT.